This T cell receptor beta chain was captured in a study of CD8 T cells in Susac syndrome. Study outcomes and limitations: The TCR sequencing and HLA analysis in the study involved a relatively small number of individuals, as the study acknowledged.

CD8+ and CD4+ blood T cells underwent TCR beta sequencing. This CDR3 region has 18 residues. V gave up 2 bases and J gave up 0 bases, with 16 bases separating them. Germline assignment: CDR1 SNHLY and CDR2 FYNNEI. cDNA came from approximately 0.5 to 1 ug RNA primed by random hexamers. Amplification of TCR beta CDR3 across 54 Vbeta and 13 Jbeta was performed with immunoSEQ multiplex PCR. MiXCR, applied by TCRdb to the immunoSEQ multiplex PCR reads, yields one record per CDR3 protein. The sample yields some 180,000 distinct CDR3 sequences, about 91% seen once. To note about this clonotype: Its matching antigen is unknown.

The TCR was taken from a human donor with Susac syndrome. The rearrangement uses TRBV2 and TRBJ1-4; possibly TRBD1 for D (5 bases). The sequenced material came from CD4+ T cells from PBMCs. The CDR3, as DNA: TGTGCCAGCAGTGAATGGGGCGGACTGAGCGCAACTAATGAAAAACTGTTTTTT. Amino acids: CASSEWGGLSATNEKLFF.